This T cell receptor beta chain was documented in a study of T cells in Graves' hyperthyroidism and ophthalmopathy. Regions amplified from RNA transcripts were the TCR beta CDR3 regions. TCR CDR3 underwent first-round RT-PCR with the HTBI primer set. MiXCR was run by TCRdb on the multiplex PCR reads, yielding one entry per CDR3 protein. There are 250,000 or so distinct CDR3 sequences in the sample; roughly 15% occur only once, and under 35% lies in the top ten. The CDR3 length is 13 residues. Deletions cut 5 bases from V and 7 bases from J, with 15 bases between. CDR1 DFQATT and CDR2 SNEGSKA come from the germline V gene (reference sequence). Ten or more counts support this clonotype.

This chain uses TRBV20-1 with TRBJ2-1; D uncertain. Sequences were obtained from blood. The sequence was collected from a woman aged 45-59 years with Graves' hyperthyroidism that later progressed to Graves' ophthalmopathy. The CDR3 DNA is TGCAGTGCTGGACCTCGCGGTGGGAATGAGCAGTTCTTC. Translation: CSAGPRGGNEQFF.